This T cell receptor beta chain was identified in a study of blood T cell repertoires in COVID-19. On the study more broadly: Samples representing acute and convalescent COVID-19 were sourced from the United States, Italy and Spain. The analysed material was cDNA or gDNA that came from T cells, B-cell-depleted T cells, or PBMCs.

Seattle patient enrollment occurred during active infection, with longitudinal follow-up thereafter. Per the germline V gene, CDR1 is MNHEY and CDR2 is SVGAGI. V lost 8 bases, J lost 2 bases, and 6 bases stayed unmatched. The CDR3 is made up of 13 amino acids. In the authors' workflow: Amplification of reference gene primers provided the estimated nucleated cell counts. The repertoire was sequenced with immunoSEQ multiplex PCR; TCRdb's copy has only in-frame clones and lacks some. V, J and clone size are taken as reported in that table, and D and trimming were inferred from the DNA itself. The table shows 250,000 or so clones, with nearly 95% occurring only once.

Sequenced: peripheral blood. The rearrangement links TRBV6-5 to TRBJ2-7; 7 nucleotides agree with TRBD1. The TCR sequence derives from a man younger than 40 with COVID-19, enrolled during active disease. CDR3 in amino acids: CASRATGTYEQYF. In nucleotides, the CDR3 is TGTGCCAGCCGGGCGACAGGGACCTACGAGCAGTACTTC.